This T cell receptor beta chain was obtained from a study of blood T cell repertoires in COVID-19. The CDR3 totals 14 residues. Germline V gene sequence: CDR1 MNHEY, CDR2 SVGAGI. Unmatched junction bases numbered 7, after V lost 7 bases and J lost 3 bases. About this clone: The same CDR3 arises from other DNA sequences in this sample as well.

As handled by the study authors: Amplification from reference gene primers served as the basis for estimated nucleated cell counts. TCRdb's copy holds only in-frame clones and misses some; the assay was immunoSEQ multiplex PCR. V and J calls and clone size are copied from that table; D and trimming were computed from the DNA. The profile shows some 240,000 clones, about 89% of them singletons. The gene calls are TRBV6-5 and TRBJ2-7; the match to TRBD2 covers 9 bases. The sequenced sample was peripheral blood. This sequence was found in a man in his 60s who had recovered from COVID-19. In DNA, the CDR3 is TGTGCCAGCAAGCGTCTAGCGGGGCTCTACGAGCAGTACTTC. It yields the protein CASKRLAGLYEQYF.